This TCR beta chain was recorded in a study of CD8+CD57+ T cells in acquired aplastic anemia (dated 2018 in TCRdb). For the study in its entirety: Extracted DNA from sorted CD4+ and CD8+ cells averaged around 3.2 ug, ranging from roughly 0.17 to 30 ug. CD8+CD57+ expansion was defined as a frequency above the mean frequency observed in healthy subjects. General conclusions and limits of the study: Between patients and healthy controls, no significant difference in CD8+ Simpson's diversity was found (P=0.060). Roughly 29 CD8+ CDR3 sequences were found to be shared between patients and controls, but these sequences appeared to be highly expressed in patients and within the immunodominant clones of the patients.

Flow cytometry had shown CD8+CD57+ cell expansion in the patients selected for sequencing. Every patient had severe acquired aplastic anemia, diagnosed using the International Study of Aplastic Anemia and Agranulocytosis and Camitta criteria. Patients had received no therapy at the time of blood sampling. The study deep-sequenced TCR repertoires of sorted CD4+ and CD8+ blood T cells from severe aplastic anemia patients and healthy subjects. Patients were enrolled under clinicaltrials.gov protocols 00001620, 01623167, 00001397, 00071045, 00081523 and 00961064 in the USA. Ficoll-Paque density gradient centrifugation was used to isolate peripheral blood mononuclear cells. CD4+ and CD8+ T cells were sorted by FACS or magnetic beads before DNA extraction. Genomic DNA served as template for TCR beta VDJ combination and CDR3 sequence profiling. An Illumina HiSeq 2000 was used for TCR repertoire sequencing. The paper's processing steps were these. TRBV/TRBJ rearrangement plots, CDR3 size and DJ length profiles, and Simpson's diversity index were used to assess repertoires. The most abundant DNA sequence in the deep sequencing data was defined as the immunodominant clone. CDR3 amino acid sequences were screened for sharing across subjects and compared with published repertoires and the VDJdb database. The public reads were reprocessed in TCRdb via fastp at Q25 and MiXCR, keeping in-frame beta chains. Identical CDR3 proteins give one entry, which carries the most common genes and DNA. TCRdb's processing, not the authors', yielded these V and J calls. The sample includes some 160,000 distinct CDR3 sequences, with around half observed a single time. Around a third of the sample comes from the top ten.

This clonotype appeared a few times. Its antigen has not been determined. No clone much larger than this one lies a single base away; base qualities are absent. Specimen: sorted CD4+, CD8+, or CD8+CD57+ T cells (not recorded which) from PBMCs. This TCR was sampled from a human donor with aplastic anemia.

The bases are TGCGCCAGCAGCCTTACTAGCGGGAGTGGGGATGAGCAGTTCTTC. Its protein is CASSLTSGSGDEQFF. The chain couples TRBV4-1 to TRBJ2-1; 11 bases in the junction line up with TRBD2. Trimming leaves V shorter by 4 bases and J shorter by 8 bases, with the junction holding 7 bases beyond the gene matches. The cysteine opens and the phenylalanine closes a CDR3 of 15 amino acids. Only the CDR3 DNA is retained, 45 bases long and in frame from the first base. CDR1 and CDR2, per the germline V gene, are MGHRA and YSYEKL.